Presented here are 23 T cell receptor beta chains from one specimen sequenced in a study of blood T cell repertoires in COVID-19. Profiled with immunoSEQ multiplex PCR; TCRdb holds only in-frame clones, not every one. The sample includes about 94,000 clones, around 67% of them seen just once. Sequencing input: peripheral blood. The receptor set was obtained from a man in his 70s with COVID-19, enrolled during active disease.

In DNA form, the CDR3 reads TGTGCCAGCAGCTTATTGGGGGCTACTTACAATGAGCAGTTCTTC. Translated, it gives CASSLLGATYNEQFF. The chain combines TRBV7-9 with TRBJ2-1, with D possibly matching TRBD1 (6 bases). The germline V gene encodes CDR1 SEHNR and CDR2 FQNEAQ (reference sequence). V lost 2 bases, J lost 4 bases, and 12 bases lay in between. This CDR3 region has 15 residues.

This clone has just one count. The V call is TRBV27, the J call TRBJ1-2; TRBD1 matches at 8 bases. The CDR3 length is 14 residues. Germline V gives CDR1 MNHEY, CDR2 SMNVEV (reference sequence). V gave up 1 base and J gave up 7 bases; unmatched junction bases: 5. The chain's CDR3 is CASSLLQGASGYTF. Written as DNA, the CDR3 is TGTGCCAGCAGTTTATTGCAGGGGGCGAGTGGCTACACCTTC.

The CDR3 spells CASSGGVLGTEAFF. The CDR3 bases are TGTGCCAGCAGCGGAGGGGTTTTGGGCACTGAAGCTTTCTTT. The chain combines TRBV5-6 with TRBJ1-1, with a weak D call TRBD1 (5 bases). Trimming removed 4 bases at V and 4 bases at J, with 14 bases between. The CDR3 extends over 14 amino acids. CDR1 SGHDT and CDR2 YYEEEE come from the germline V gene.

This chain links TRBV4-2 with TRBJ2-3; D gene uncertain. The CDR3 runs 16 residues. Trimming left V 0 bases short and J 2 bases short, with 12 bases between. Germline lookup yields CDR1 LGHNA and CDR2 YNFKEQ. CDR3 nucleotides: TGTGCCAGCAGCCAAGATGGTACATTCCCCACAGATACGCAGTATTTT. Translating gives CASSQDGTFPTDTQYF.

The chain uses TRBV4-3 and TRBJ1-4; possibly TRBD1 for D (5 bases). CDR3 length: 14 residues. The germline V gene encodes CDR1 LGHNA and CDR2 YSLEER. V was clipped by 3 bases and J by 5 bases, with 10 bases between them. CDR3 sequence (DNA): TGCGCCAGCAGCCAGGGGCTACCAAATGAAAAACTGTTTTTT. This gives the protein CASSQGLPNEKLFF.

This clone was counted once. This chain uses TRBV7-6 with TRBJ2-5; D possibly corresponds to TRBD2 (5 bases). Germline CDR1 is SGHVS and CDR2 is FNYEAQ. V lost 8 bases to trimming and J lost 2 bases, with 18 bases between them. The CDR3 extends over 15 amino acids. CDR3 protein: CASSRARGSQETQYF. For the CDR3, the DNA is TGTGCCAGCTCCCGGGCCCGAGGGTCACAAGAGACCCAGTACTTC. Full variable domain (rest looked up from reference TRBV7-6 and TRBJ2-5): GAGVSQSPRYKVTKRGQDVALRCDPISGHVSLYWYRQALGQGPEFLTYFNYEAQQDKSGLPNDRFSAERPEGSISTLTIQRTEQRDSAMYRCASSRARGSQETQYFGPGTRLLVL.

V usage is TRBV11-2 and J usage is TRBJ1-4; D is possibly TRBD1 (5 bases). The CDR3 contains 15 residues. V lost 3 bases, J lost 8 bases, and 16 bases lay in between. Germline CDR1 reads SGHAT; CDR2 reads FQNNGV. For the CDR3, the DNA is TGTGCCAGCAGCTTGCGTGGGGCGCGGGAGGAAAAACTGTTTTTT. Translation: CASSLRGAREEKLFF.

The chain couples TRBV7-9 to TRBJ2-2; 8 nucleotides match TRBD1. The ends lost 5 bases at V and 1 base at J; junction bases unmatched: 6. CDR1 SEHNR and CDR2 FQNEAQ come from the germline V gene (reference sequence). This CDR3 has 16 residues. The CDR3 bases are TGTGCCAGCAGCCCAGCCGGACAGGGGAACACCGGGGAGCTGTTTTTT. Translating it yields CASSPAGQGNTGELFF.

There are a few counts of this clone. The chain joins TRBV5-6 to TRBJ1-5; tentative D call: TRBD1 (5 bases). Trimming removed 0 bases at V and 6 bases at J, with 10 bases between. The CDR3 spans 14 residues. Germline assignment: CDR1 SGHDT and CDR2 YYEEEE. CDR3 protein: CASSLGMTAQPQHF. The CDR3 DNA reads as TGTGCCAGCAGCTTGGGGATGACAGCTCAGCCCCAGCATTTT.

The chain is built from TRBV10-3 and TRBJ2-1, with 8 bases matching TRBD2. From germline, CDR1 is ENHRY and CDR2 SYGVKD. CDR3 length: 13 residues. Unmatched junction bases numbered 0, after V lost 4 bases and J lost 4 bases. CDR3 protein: CAISAGGYNEQFF. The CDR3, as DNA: TGTGCCATCAGTGCGGGAGGGTACAATGAGCAGTTCTTC.

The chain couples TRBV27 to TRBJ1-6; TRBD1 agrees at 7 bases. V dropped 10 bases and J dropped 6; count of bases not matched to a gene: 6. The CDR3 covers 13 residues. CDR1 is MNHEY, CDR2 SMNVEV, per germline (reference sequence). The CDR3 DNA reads TGTGCCACGGGACAGAATTTTAATTCACCCCTCCACTTT. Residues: CATGQNFNSPLHF.

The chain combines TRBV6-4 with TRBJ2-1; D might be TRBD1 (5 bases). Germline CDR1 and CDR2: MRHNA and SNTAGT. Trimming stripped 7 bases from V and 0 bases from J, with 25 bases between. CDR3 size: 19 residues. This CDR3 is CASTGRIDSGPGSYNEQFF. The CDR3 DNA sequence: TGTGCCAGCACTGGTCGGATCGATTCAGGGCCCGGCTCCTACAATGAGCAGTTCTTC.

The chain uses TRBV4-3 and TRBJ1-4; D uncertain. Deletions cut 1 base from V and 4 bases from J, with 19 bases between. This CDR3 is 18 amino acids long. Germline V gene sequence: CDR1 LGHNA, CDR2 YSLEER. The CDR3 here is CASSQVSLGGGLNEKLFF. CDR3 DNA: TGCGCCAGCAGCCAAGTCTCTCTCGGAGGAGGGCTTAATGAAAAACTGTTTTTT.

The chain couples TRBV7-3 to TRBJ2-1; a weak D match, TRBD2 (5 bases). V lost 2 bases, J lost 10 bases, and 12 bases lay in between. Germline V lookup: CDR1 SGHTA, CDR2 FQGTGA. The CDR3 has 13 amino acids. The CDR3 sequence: CASSLLASREQFF. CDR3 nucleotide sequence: TGTGCCAGCAGCTTACTAGCCTCGAGGGAGCAGTTCTTC.

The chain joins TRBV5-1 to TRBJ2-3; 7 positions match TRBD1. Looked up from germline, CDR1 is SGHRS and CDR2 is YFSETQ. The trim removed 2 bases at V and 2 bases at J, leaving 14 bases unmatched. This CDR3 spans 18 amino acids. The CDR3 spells CASSLGQALGPTTDTQYF. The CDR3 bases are TGCGCCAGCAGCTTAGGACAGGCCCTGGGACCAACCACAGATACGCAGTATTTT. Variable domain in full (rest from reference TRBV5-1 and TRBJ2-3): KAGVTQTPRYLIKTRGQQVTLSCSPISGHRSVSWYQQTPGQGLQFLFEYFSETQRNKGNFPGRFSGRQFSNSRSEMNVSTLELGDSALYLCASSLGQALGPTTDTQYFGPGTRLTVL.

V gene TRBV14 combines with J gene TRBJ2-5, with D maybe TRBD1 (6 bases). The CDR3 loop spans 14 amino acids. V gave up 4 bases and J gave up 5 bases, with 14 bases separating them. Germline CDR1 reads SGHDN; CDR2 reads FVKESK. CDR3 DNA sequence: TGTGCCAGCAGCCCGGACAGAAAGCGTGAGACCCAGTACTTC. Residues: CASSPDRKRETQYF.

The CDR3 sequence is CASSPVAWQIYEQYF. The CDR3 region has the DNA TGTGCCAGCAGCCCTGTAGCTTGGCAAATATACGAGCAGTACTTC. J is TRBJ2-7 and V is TRBV3-1 (or the pseudogene TRBV3-2), with D unclear. The germline V gene encodes CDR1 LGHDT and CDR2 YNNKEL (reference sequence). There are 15 residues in the CDR3. Between the trimmed V and J ends, which lost 4 bases and 4 bases, there was a span of 17 bases.

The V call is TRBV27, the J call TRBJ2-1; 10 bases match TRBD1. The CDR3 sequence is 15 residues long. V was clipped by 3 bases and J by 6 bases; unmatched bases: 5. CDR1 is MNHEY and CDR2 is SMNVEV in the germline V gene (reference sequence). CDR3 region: CASSFRTGGLNEQFF. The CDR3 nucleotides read TGTGCCAGCAGTTTCAGGACAGGGGGGCTCAATGAGCAGTTCTTC.

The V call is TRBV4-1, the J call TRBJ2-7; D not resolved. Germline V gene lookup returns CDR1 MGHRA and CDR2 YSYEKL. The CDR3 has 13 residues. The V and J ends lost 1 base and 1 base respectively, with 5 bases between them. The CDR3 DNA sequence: TGCGCCAGCAGCCAAGTCGCGTCCTACGAGCAGTACTTC. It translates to CASSQVASYEQYF.

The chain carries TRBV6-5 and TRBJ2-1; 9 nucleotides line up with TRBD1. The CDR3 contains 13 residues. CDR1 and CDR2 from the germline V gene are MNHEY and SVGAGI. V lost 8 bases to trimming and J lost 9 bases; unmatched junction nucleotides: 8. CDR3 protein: CASGQGSPFEQFF. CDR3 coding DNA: TGTGCCAGCGGACAGGGGAGCCCTTTTGAGCAGTTCTTC.

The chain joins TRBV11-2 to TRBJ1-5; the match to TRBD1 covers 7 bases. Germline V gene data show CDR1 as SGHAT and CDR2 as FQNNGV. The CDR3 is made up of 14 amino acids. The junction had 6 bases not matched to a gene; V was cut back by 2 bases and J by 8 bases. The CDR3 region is CASSLPPQGKPQHF. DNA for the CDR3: TGTGCCAGCAGCTTACCACCACAGGGGAAGCCCCAGCATTTT.

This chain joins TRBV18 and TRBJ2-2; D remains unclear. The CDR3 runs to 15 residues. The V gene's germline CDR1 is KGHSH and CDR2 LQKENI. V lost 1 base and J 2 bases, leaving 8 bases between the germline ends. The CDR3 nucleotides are TGTGCCAGCTCACCACTGGCCCAAAACACCGGGGAGCTGTTTTTT. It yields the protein CASSPLAQNTGELFF.

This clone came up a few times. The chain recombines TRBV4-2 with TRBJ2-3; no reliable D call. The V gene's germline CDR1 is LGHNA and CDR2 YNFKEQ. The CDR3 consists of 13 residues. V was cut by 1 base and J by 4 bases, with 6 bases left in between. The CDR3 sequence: CASSQGLADTQYF. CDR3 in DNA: TGTGCCAGCAGCCAAGGGTTAGCAGATACGCAGTATTTT.